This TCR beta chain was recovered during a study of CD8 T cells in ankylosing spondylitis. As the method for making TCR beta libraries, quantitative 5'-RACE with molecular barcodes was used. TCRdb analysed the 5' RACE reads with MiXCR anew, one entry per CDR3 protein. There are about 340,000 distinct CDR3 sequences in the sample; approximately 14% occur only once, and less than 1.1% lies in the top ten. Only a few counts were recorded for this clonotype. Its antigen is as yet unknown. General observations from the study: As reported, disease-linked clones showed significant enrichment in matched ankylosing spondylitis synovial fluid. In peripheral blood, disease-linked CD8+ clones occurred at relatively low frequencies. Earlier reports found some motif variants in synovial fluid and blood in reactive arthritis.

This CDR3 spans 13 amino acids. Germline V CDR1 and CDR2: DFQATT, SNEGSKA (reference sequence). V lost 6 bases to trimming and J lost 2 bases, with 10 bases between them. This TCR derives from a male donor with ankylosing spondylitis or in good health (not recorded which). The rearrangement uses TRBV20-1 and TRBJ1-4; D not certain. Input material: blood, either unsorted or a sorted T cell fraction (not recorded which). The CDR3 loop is CSAVGDTNEKLFF. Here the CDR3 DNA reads TGCAGTGCCGTGGGAGACACTAATGAAAAACTGTTTTTT.